This T cell receptor beta chain was observed in a study of cytomegalovirus exposure and HLA in healthy donors. 60 Vbeta and 13 Jbeta primers were used in PCR. Method: immunoSEQ multiplex PCR; TCRdb's copy keeps in-frame clones and lacks some. This table holds hundreds of thousands of clones, over 80% found once. The CDR3 is 19 residues long. Germline V gene lookup returns CDR1 SQVTM and CDR2 ANQGSEA. V gave up 0 bases and J gave up 2 bases; unmatched junction bases: 12. The material sequenced was PBMCs. This rearrangement joins TRBV29-1 to TRBJ1-5, with 11 positions matching TRBD1. This TCR derives from a boy younger than 10 in good health and CMV-seronegative. The DNA for the CDR3 is TGCAGCGTTGAAGATCCCGGACAGGGGGCCCATATGGGCAATCAGCCCCAGCATTTT. Its protein is CSVEDPGQGAHMGNQPQHF. The variable domain in full, completed from reference TRBV29-1 and TRBJ1-5, reads SAVISQKPSRDICQRGTSLTIQCQVDSQVTMMFWYRQQPGQSLTLIATANQGSEATYESGFVIDKFPISRPNLTFSTLTVSNMSPEDSSIYLCSVEDPGQGAHMGNQPQHFGDGTRLSIL.